Below, 21 T cell receptor beta chains from the same sample are listed, as sequenced in a study of metastatic and nonmetastatic thyroid tumors. No patient had received any treatment before thyroid surgery. From the PCR reads, TCRdb re-called clones with MiXCR. This sample yields 21,000 or so clones, of which about a quarter are seen a single time; about a fifth belongs to the top ten. The specimen was blood. These receptors all stem from a female donor with papillary thyroid cancer or a benign thyroid nodule (not recorded which). Some clones in this sample may be carry-over from other donors' samples.

The J gene is TRBJ1-4, the V gene TRBV30; unclear D gene. Germline V gene data show CDR1 as GTSNPN and CDR2 as SVGIG (reference sequence). Trimming left V 2 bases short and J 7 bases short, with 20 bases between. This CDR3 is built from 16 residues. The CDR3 DNA follows: TGTGCCTGGAGTCAAACATTGGCCACTTCAAGTGAAAAACTGTTTTTT. Its protein is CAWSQTLATSSEKLFF.

This clone ranks as medium-sized. CDR3: CASSFGAGGQETQYF. As DNA, the CDR3 is TGTGCCAGCAGCTTTGGGGCGGGGGGGCAAGAGACCCAGTACTTC. The rearrangement joins TRBV11-2 to TRBJ2-5; 9 bases are shared with TRBD2. Germline V gene sequence: CDR1 SGHAT, CDR2 FQNNGV. With V trimmed by 3 bases and J by 2 bases, 4 bases remained unmatched. The CDR3 sequence is 15 residues long.

This clone was observed a handful of times. V usage is TRBV24-1 and J usage is TRBJ2-7; 7 positions agree with TRBD1. Germline V lookup: CDR1 KGHDR, CDR2 SFDVKD. The trim removed 4 bases at V and 2 bases at J, leaving 7 bases unmatched. CDR3 length: 15 residues. CDR3 sequence reads: CATSDSVQGTYEQYF. The DNA for the CDR3 is TGTGCCACCAGTGACTCTGTACAGGGGACCTACGAGCAGTACTTC.

This clone was recorded a few times. Within the sample, other DNA sequences also encode this same CDR3. The chain couples TRBV6-1 to TRBJ2-7; the match to TRBD2 covers 9 bases. The germline V gene encodes CDR1 MNHNS and CDR2 SASEGT. This CDR3 has 15 amino acids. Losses at the gene ends were 0 bases for V and 0 bases for J; bases not matched to a gene: 0. The CDR3 reads CASSEASGSSYEQYF. In DNA, the CDR3 is TGTGCCAGCAGTGAAGCTAGCGGGAGCTCCTACGAGCAGTACTTC.

At least ten counts were recorded for this clone. The chain employs TRBV7-9 and TRBJ2-2, with 7 bases lining up with TRBD2. CDR3 length: 15 residues. J lost 1 base, V lost 5 bases, and 4 bases had no gene match. Germline V CDR1 and CDR2: SEHNR, FQNEAQ (reference sequence). The CDR3 DNA follows: TGTGCCAGCAGCCTAAGCGGGGAGAACACCGGGGAGCTGTTTTTT. Its protein is CASSLSGENTGELFF.

The J gene is TRBJ1-6, the V gene TRBV5-1, with unresolved D. Trimming stripped 0 bases from V and 7 bases from J, with 8 bases between. Looked up from germline, CDR1 is SGHRS and CDR2 is YFSETQ. CDR3 length equals 14 residues. This chain's CDR3 is CASSLAGPNSPLHF. The CDR3 DNA follows: TGCGCCAGCAGCTTGGCCGGACCGAATTCACCCCTCCACTTT.

This clone appeared many times. This chain joins TRBV28 and TRBJ1-1; no clear D gene. V gave up 4 bases and J gave up 8 bases, with 11 bases separating them. Per the germline V gene, CDR1 is MDHEN and CDR2 is SYDVKM. The CDR3 extends over 12 amino acids. The CDR3 loop reads CASSSPGYEAFF. In nucleotides, the CDR3 is TGTGCCAGCAGTTCCCCCGGTTACGAAGCTTTCTTT.

The chain carries TRBV24-1 and TRBJ2-3, with a tentative D call TRBD2 (6 bases). The CDR3 is made up of 13 amino acids. Per the germline V gene, CDR1 is KGHDR and CDR2 is SFDVKD. The V end was cut by 11 bases, the J end by 5 bases, with 16 bases between. CDR3 residues: CASRGMGGDTQYF. CDR3 bases: TGTGCCAGCAGAGGAATGGGGGGAGATACGCAGTATTTT.

This clone occurred many times. This chain's CDR3 is CASSLRASGATDTQYF. For the CDR3, the DNA is TGTGCCAGCAGCTTAAGGGCTAGCGGGGCCACAGATACGCAGTATTTT. This chain joins TRBV7-2 and TRBJ2-3, with 9 bases identical to TRBD2. Germline V gene sequence: CDR1 SGHTA, CDR2 FQGNSA. The CDR3 length is 16 residues. Trimming removed 2 bases from V and 2 bases from J; junction bases left unmatched: 5.

This clone was detected ten times or more. This sequence joins TRBV4-3 and TRBJ1-1; TRBD1 matches at 8 bases. Germline V CDR1 and CDR2: LGHNA, YSLEER. After removal of 6 bases from V and 2 bases from J, the junction contained 11 bases not matched to a gene. The CDR3 has 16 amino acids. The CDR3 DNA sequence: TGCGCCAGCAGGACGACAGGGGCCGTTGTAAACACTGAAGCTTTCTTT. As protein: CASRTTGAVVNTEAFF.

CDR3 in amino acids: CASSSPGQPSYEQYF. The CDR3 DNA reads as TGTGCCAGCAGTAGCCCCGGACAGCCCTCCTACGAGCAGTACTTC. The chain employs TRBV6-2 or TRBV6-3 and TRBJ2-7; maybe TRBD1 (6 bases). Looked up from germline, CDR1 is MNHEY and CDR2 is SVGEGT. This CDR3 comprises 15 residues. V lost 5 bases and J 0 bases, leaving 14 bases between the germline ends.

This clone was observed many times. This rearrangement joins TRBV19 to TRBJ1-1; no clear D gene. The CDR3 totals 13 residues. Trimming removed 2 bases at V and 2 bases at J, with 6 bases between. Germline CDR1 LNHDA, CDR2 SQIVND (reference sequence). CDR3 amino acids: CASSIKGNTEAFF. CDR3 sequence (DNA): TGTGCCAGTAGTATAAAAGGAAACACTGAAGCTTTCTTT. Full variable domain (missing parts from reference TRBV19 and TRBJ1-1): DGGITQSPKYLFRKEGQNVTLSCEQNLNHDAMYWYRQDPGQGLRLIYYSQIVNDFQKGDIAEGYSVSREKKESFPLTVTSAQKNPTAFYLCASSIKGNTEAFFGQGTRLTVV.

There are many counts of this clone. The chain carries TRBV7-2 and TRBJ2-4; D is undetermined. The CDR3 contains 12 residues. V was trimmed by 4 bases and J by 5 bases, leaving 6 bases between them. Germline CDR1 is SGHTA and CDR2 is FQGNSA. CDR3: CASSSPQNIQYF. The DNA of the CDR3 is TGTGCCAGCAGCTCCCCGCAAAACATTCAGTACTTC.

This clone was picked up many times. The chain joins TRBV28 to TRBJ2-7; TRBD1 matches 9 bases. Trimming removed 4 bases from V and 2 bases from J; junction bases left unmatched: 6. CDR3 length equals 15 residues. Germline lookup yields CDR1 MDHEN and CDR2 SYDVKM. This CDR3 is CASSSSGTGTYEQYF. CDR3 coding DNA: TGTGCCAGCAGTTCCTCCGGGACAGGGACCTACGAGCAGTACTTC.

This clone was seen many times. The V gene is TRBV29-1, the J gene TRBJ1-2; no clear D gene. The germline V gene encodes CDR1 SQVTM and CDR2 ANQGSEA. V was clipped by 5 bases and J by 4 bases, with 8 bases between them. CDR3 length equals 11 residues. The chain's CDR3 is CSVLAIYGYTF. Written as DNA, the CDR3 is TGCAGCGTTTTGGCCATCTATGGCTACACCTTC.

Judged by abundance, this clone is medium-sized. V and J are TRBV11-2 and TRBJ2-2, with D possibly being TRBD1 (6 bases). CDR1 is SGHAT and CDR2 is FQNNGV in the germline V gene. The CDR3 contains 14 residues. V dropped 4 bases and J dropped 5 bases, with 11 bases sitting between them. The CDR3 sequence: CASSSPGDTGELFF. The CDR3 coding sequence is TGTGCCAGCAGCTCGCCAGGGGATACCGGGGAGCTGTTTTTT.

Many counts were recorded for this clone. The chain has TRBV3-1 and TRBJ2-5, with D uncertain. This CDR3 is built from 14 residues. Trimming took off 3 bases at V and 1 base at J, with 9 bases between the two ends. Germline V gene sequence: CDR1 LGHDT, CDR2 YNNKEL (reference sequence). This chain's CDR3 is CASSHHNTQETQYF. Written as DNA, the CDR3 is TGTGCCAGCAGCCATCACAATACCCAAGAGACCCAGTACTTC.

This chain connects TRBV11-3 to TRBJ2-7, with a possible D match to TRBD1 (5 bases). This CDR3 region has 13 residues. V was cut by 0 bases and J by 6 bases, with 9 bases left in between. Germline CDR1 and CDR2: SGHNT and YENEEA. CDR3 residues: CASSLDLGAEQYF. In DNA form, the CDR3 reads TGTGCCAGCAGCTTAGATCTAGGGGCCGAGCAGTACTTC.

As for this clone: Since no conserved phenylalanine or tryptophan closes the CDR3, a read error is the likely cause. The chain is built from TRBV6-2 or TRBV6-3 and TRBJ1-1, with TRBD1 as a possible D gene (5 bases). Trimming left V 7 bases short and J 1 base short, with 7 bases between. Per germline, CDR1 MNHEY and CDR2 SVGEGT. The CDR3 runs 12 residues. The CDR3 nucleotides are TGTGCCAGCATTGACAGGAACACTGAAGCTTTCATT. Amino acids: CASIDRNTEAFI.

This clone was seen a handful of times. The rearrangement joins TRBV6-1 to TRBJ1-4, with TRBD1 matching 9 bases. This CDR3 region has 15 residues. In germline, CDR1 is MNHNS, CDR2 SASEGT. J gave up 8 bases and V 6 bases, and 10 bases lay outside the gene matches. The CDR3 is CASRLEGTGYEKLFF. CDR3 coding DNA: TGTGCCAGCAGGCTCGAGGGGACAGGGTACGAAAAACTGTTTTTT.

This clone is medium-sized. The J gene is TRBJ2-7, the V gene TRBV20-1; 10 nucleotides match TRBD2. The CDR3 runs 14 residues. Per germline, CDR1 DFQATT and CDR2 SNEGSKA (reference sequence). J gave up 2 bases and V 0 bases, and 1 base lay outside the gene matches. The CDR3: CSARDSGRAYEQYF. CDR3 bases: TGCAGTGCTAGAGACAGCGGGAGGGCCTACGAGCAGTACTTC.